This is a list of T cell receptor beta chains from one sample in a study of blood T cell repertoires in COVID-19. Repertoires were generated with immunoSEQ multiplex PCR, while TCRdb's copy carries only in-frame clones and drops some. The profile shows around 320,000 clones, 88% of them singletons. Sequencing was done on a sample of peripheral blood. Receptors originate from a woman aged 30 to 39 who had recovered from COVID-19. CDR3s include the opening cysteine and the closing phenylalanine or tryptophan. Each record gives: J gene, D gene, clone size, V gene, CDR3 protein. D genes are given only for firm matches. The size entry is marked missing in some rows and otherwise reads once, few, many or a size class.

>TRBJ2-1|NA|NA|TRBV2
CASSEAGLNEQFF
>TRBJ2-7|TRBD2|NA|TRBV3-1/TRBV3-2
CASSQSASGTYEQYF
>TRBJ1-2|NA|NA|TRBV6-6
CASSQRPIRGPHPYGYTF
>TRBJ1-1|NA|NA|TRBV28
CASSLAANTEAFF
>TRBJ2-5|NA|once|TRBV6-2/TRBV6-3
CASSLSSQETQYF
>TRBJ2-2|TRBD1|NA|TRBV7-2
CASSLSNTGAIGELFF
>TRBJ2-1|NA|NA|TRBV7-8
CASSLDSYNEQFF
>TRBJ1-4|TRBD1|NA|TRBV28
CASRTKGTGVNEKLFF
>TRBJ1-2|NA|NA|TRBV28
CASSLGQGYGYTF
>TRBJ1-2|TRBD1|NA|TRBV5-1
CASSLIFGDRVYGYTF
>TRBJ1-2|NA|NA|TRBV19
CASSLQNNYGYTF
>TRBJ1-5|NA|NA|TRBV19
CASSTPPRSQPQHF
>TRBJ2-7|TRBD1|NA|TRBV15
CATSRGTGDRAYEQYF
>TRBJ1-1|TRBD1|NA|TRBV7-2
CASSLLQGASTEAFF
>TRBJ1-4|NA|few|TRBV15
CATSRVLPGDGEKLFF
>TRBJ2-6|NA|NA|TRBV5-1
CASSPTGANVLTF
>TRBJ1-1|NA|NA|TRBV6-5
CASTWLAGAEAFF
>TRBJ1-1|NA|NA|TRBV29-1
CSVVGLEAEAFF
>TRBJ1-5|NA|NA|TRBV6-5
CASTNMMGQPQHF
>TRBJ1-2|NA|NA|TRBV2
CASSEGRGIPAGYTF
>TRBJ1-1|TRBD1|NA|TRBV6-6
CASTETGGFRTEAFF